Included here is one TCR beta chain sequence, with context. Its target is unknown. The data derive from a study of tumor and adjacent non-tumor tissue in lung cancer. RNA was extracted from bulk tissue without any cell sorting. This non-tumor lung sample came from over 3 cm beyond the tumor edge. Newly diagnosed lung cancer patients had thoracic surgery in China, August–late 2014, without prior chemotherapy. Broader study findings: Tumor TCR diversity, when higher, was linked to shorter survival.

V lost 1 base and J 2 bases, leaving 9 bases between the germline ends. Germline V gives CDR1 SGHAT, CDR2 FQNNGV. This CDR3 has 14 residues. TCRbeta libraries were built with three rounds of nested PCR, modified from ARM-PCR. One entry per CDR3 protein results from TCRdb running MiXCR on the multiplex PCR reads. The sample records approximately 100,000 distinct CDR3 sequences, roughly three fifths being singletons. The chain employs TRBV11-2 and TRBJ2-7; no firm D call. This receptor was identified in a man in his fifties or sixties with non-small cell lung cancer. Source material: distant non-tumor lung tissue. The CDR3 nucleotides read TGTGCCAGCAGCTTAGTTGAGACAACCTACGAGCAGTACTTC. Its protein product is CASSLVETTYEQYF. Full variable domain (outside the CDR3, taken from reference TRBV11-2 and TRBJ2-7): EAGVAQSPRYKIIEKRQSVAFWCNPISGHATLYWYQQILGQGPKLLIQFQNNGVVDDSQLPKDRFSAERLKGVDSTLKIQPAKLEDSAVYLCASSLVETTYEQYFGPGTRLTVT.